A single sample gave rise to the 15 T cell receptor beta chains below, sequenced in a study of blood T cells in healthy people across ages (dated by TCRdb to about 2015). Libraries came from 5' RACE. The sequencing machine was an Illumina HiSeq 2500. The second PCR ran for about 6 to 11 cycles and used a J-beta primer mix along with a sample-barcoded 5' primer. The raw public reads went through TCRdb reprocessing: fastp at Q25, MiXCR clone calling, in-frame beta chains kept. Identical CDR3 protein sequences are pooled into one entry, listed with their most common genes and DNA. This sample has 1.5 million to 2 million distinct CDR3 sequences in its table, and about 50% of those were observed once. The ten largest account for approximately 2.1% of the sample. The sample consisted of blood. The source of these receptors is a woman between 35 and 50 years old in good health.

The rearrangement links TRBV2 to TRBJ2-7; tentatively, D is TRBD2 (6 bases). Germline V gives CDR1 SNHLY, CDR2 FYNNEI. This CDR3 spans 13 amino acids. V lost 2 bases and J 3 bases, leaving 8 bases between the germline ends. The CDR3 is CASSEPGLYEQYF. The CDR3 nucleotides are TGTGCCAGCAGTGAACCGGGACTCTACGAGCAGTACTTC.

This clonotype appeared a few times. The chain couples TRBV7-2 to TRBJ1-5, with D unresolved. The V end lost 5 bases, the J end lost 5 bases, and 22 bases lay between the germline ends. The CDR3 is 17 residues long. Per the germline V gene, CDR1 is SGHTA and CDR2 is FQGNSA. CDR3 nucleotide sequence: TGTGCCAGCAGCCCAGGAAGGTTAGGGTCAGGATATCAGCCCCAGCATTTT. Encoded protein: CASSPGRLGSGYQPQHF.

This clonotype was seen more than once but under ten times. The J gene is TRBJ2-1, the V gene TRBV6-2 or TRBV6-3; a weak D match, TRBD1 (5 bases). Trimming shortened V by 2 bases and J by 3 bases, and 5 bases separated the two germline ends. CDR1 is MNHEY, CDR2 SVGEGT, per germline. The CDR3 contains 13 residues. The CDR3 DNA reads TGTGCCAGCAGTTACCAGGGCTACAATGAGCAGTTCTTC. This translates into CASSYQGYNEQFF.

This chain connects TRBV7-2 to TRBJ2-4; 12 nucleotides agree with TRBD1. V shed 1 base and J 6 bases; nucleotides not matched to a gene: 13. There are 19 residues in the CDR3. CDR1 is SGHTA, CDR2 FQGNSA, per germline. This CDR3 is CASSLEGTGGVSPINIQYF. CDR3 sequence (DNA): TGTGCCAGCAGCTTAGAAGGGACAGGGGGCGTTTCGCCAATAAACATTCAGTACTTC. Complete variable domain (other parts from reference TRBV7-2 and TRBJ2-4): GAGVSQSPSNKVTEKGKDVELRCDPISGHTALYWYRQSLGQGLEFLIYFQGNSAPDKSGLPSDRFSAERTGGSVSTLTIQRTQQEDSAVYLCASSLEGTGGVSPINIQYFGAGTRLSVL.

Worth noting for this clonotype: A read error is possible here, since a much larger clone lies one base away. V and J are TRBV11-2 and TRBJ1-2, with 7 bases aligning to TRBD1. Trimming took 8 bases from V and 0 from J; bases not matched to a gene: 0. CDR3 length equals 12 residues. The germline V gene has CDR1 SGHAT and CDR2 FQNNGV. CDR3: CASQGANYGYTF. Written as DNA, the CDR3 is TGTGCCAGCCAGGGGGCTAACTATGGCTACACCTTC.

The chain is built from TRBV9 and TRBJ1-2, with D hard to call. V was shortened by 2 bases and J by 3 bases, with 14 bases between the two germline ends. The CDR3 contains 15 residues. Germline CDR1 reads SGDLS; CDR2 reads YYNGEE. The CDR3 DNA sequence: TGTGCCAGCAGCGTTTTGGCAGGAAGTCACTATGGCTACACCTTC. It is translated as CASSVLAGSHYGYTF.

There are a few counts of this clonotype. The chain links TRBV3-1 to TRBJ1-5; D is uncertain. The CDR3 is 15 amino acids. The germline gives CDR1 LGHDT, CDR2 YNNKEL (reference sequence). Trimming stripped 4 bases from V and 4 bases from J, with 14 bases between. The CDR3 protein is CASSPKLGINQPQHF. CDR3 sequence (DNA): TGTGCCAGCAGCCCTAAGCTAGGGATTAATCAGCCCCAGCATTTT.

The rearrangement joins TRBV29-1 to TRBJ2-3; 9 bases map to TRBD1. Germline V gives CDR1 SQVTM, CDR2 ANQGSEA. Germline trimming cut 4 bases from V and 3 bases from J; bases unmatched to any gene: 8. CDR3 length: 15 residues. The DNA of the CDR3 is TGCAGCGTTGGTGTCGGACAGGGGAGAACAGATACGCAGTATTTT. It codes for CSVGVGQGRTDTQYF.

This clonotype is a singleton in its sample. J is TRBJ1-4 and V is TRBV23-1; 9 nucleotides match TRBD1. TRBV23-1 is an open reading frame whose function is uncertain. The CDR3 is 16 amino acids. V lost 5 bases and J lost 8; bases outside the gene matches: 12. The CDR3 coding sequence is TGCGCCAGCAGTAATTTTAAACAGGGGGCGAGGGAAAAACTGTTTTTT. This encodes CASSNFKQGAREKLFF.

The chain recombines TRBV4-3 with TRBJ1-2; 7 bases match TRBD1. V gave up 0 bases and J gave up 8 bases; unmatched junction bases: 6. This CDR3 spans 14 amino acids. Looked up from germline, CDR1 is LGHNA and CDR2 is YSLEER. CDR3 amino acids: CASSQDRGADGYTF. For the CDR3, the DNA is TGCGCCAGCAGCCAAGACAGGGGGGCAGACGGCTACACCTTC.

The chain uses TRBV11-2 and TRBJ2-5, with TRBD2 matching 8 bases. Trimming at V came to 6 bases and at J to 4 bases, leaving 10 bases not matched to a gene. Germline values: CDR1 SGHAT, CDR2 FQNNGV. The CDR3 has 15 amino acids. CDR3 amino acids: CASRRQTSDRETQYF. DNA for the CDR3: TGTGCCAGCAGACGACAGACTAGCGATCGAGAGACCCAGTACTTC.

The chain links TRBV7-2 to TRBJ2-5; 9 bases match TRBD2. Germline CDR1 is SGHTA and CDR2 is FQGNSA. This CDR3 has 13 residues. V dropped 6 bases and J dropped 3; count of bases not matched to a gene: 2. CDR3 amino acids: CASRIAGEETQYF. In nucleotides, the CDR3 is TGTGCCAGCAGGATAGCGGGGGAAGAGACCCAGTACTTC.

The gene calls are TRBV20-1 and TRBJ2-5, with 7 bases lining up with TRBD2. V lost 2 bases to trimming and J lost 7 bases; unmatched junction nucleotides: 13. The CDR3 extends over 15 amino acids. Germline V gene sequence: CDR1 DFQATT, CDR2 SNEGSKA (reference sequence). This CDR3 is CSARPSRGGSATQYF. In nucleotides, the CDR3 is TGCAGTGCTAGACCCTCGAGGGGAGGGTCGGCGACCCAGTACTTC.

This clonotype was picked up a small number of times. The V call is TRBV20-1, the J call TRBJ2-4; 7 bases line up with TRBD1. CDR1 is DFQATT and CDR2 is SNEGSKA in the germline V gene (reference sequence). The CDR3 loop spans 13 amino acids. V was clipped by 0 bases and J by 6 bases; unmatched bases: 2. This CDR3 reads CSARDPGGNIQYF. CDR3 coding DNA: TGCAGTGCTAGAGATCCAGGGGGAAACATTCAGTACTTC.

CDR3 DNA: TGCGCCAGCAGCCAACCCGGTTCAAACTATGGCTACACCTTC. This codes for CASSQPGSNYGYTF. This chain joins TRBV4-1 and TRBJ1-2; no clear D gene. CDR3 length: 14 residues. Germline-derived CDR1 and CDR2 are MGHRA and YSYEKL. V was clipped by 2 bases and J by 2 bases, with 9 bases between them.